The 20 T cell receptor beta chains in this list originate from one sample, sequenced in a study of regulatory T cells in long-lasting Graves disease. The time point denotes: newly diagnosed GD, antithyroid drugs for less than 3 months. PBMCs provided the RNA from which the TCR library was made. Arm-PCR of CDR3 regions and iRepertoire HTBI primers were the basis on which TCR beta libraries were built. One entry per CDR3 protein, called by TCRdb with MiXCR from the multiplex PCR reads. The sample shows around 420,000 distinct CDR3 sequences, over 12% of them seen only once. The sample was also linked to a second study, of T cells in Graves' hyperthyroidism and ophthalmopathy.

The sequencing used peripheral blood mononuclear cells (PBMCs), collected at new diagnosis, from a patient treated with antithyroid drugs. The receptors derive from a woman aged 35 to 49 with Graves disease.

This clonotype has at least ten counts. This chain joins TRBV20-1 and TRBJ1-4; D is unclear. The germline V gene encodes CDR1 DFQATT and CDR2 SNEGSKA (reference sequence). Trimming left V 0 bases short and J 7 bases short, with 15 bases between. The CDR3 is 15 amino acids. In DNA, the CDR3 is TGCAGTGCTAGAGACTCTTCGGTGGTGGGTGAAAAACTGTTTTTT. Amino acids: CSARDSSVVGEKLFF.

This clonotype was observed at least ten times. Written as DNA, the CDR3 is TGTGCCAGCTCACCGCGCGGGACGGCATACAATGAGCAGTTCTTC. Translating it yields CASSPRGTAYNEQFF. The V gene is TRBV18, the J gene TRBJ2-1; D may be TRBD2 (6 bases). V lost 3 bases and J lost 4, with 13 bases in between. Germline V gene lookup returns CDR1 KGHSH and CDR2 LQKENI. CDR3 length equals 15 residues. Supplemented by reference TRBV18 and TRBJ2-1, the full variable domain reads NAGVMQNPRHLVRRRGQEARLRCSPMKGHSHVYWYRQLPEEGLKFMVYLQKENIIDESGMPKERFSAEFPKEGPSILRIQQVVRGDSAAYFCASSPRGTAYNEQFFGPGTRLTVL.

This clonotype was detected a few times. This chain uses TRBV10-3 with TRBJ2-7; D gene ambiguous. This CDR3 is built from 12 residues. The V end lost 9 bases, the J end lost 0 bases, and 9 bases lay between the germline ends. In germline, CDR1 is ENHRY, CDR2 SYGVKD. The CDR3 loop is CAMEGTSYEQYF. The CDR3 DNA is TGTGCCATGGAAGGAACCTCCTACGAGCAGTACTTC.

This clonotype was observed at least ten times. In nucleotides, the CDR3 is TGTGCCTGGAGTGTACGGGAGTTCCAGTACTTC. It encodes CAWSVREFQYF. The chain has TRBV30 and TRBJ2-5; D possibly corresponds to TRBD2 (6 bases). The V gene's germline CDR1 is GTSNPN and CDR2 SVGIG (reference sequence). This CDR3 has 11 amino acids. The germline V and J ends were trimmed by 0 bases and 10 bases, with 9 bases remaining between them.

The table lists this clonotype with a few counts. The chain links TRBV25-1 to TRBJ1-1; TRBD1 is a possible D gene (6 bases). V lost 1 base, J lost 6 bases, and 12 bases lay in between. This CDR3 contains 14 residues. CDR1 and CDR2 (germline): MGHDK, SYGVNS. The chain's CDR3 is CASSESGGHSEAFF. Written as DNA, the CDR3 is TGTGCCAGCAGTGAATCGGGGGGGCACTCTGAAGCTTTCTTT.

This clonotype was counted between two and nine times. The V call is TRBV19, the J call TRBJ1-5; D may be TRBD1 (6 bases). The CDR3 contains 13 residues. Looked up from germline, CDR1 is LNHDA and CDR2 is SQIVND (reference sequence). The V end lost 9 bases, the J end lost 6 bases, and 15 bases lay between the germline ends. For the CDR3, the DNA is TGTGCCAGCACAAGCACAGGGTTTCAGCCCCAGCATTTT. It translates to CASTSTGFQPQHF.

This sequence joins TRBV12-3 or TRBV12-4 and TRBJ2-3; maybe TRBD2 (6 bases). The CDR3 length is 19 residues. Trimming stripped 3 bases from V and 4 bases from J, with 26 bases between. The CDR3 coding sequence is TGTGCCAGCAGTTTTTTCCATTGGAGGGGCCCTAAGGGAGCAGATACGCAGTATTTT. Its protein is CASSFFHWRGPKGADTQYF.

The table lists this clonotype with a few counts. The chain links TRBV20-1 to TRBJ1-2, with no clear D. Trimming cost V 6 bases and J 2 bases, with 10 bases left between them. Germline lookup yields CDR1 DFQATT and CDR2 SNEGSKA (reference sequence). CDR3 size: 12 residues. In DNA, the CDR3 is TGCAGTGCGCGGGTCTTAAACTATGGCTACACCTTC. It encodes CSARVLNYGYTF.

The chain's CDR3 is CASRWGTSSYEQYF. The CDR3 nucleotides read TGTGCCTCCCGATGGGGGACTAGCTCCTACGAGCAGTACTTC. This sequence joins TRBV30 and TRBJ2-7; TRBD2 matches at 8 bases. CDR1 and CDR2 (germline): GTSNPN, SVGIG (reference sequence). This CDR3 spans 14 amino acids. The junction had 8 bases not matched to a gene; V was cut back by 7 bases and J by 0 bases.

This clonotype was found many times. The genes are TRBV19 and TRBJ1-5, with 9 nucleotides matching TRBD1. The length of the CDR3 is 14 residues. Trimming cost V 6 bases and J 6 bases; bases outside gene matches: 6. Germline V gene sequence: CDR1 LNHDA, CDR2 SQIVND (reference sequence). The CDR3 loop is CASSTTGGGQPQHF. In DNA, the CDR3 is TGTGCCAGTAGCACGACAGGGGGTGGTCAGCCCCAGCATTTT.

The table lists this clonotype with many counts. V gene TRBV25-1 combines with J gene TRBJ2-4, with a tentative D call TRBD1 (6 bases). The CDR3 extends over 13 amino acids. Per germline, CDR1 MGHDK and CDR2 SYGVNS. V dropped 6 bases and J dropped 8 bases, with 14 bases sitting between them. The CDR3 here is CASSATGWDIQYF. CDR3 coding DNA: TGTGCCAGCAGCGCTACAGGGTGGGACATTCAGTACTTC.

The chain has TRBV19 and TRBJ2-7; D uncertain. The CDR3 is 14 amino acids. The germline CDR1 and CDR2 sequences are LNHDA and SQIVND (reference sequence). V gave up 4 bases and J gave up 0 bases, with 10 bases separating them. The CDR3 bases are TGTGCCAGTAGTAAGACATGGGACTCCTACGAGCAGTACTTC. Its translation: CASSKTWDSYEQYF.

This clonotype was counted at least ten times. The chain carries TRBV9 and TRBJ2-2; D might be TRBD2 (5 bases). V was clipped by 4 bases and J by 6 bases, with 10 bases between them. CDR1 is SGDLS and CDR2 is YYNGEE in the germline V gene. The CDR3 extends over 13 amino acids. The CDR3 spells CASSSGGSGELFF. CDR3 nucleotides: TGTGCCAGCAGCTCCGGCGGGTCCGGGGAGCTGTTTTTT.

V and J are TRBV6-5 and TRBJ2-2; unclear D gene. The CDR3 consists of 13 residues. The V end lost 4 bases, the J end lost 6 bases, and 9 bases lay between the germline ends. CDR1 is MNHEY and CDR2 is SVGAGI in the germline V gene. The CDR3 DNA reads TGTGCCAGCAGTTCGGAAGGAGCCGGGGAGCTGTTTTTT. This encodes CASSSEGAGELFF.

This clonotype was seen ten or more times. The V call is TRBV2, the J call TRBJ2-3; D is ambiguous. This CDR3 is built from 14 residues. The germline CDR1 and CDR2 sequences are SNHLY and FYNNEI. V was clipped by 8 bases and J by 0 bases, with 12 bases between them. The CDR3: CASRAPFSTDTQYF. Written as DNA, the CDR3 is TGTGCCAGCCGAGCCCCATTTAGCACAGATACGCAGTATTTT.

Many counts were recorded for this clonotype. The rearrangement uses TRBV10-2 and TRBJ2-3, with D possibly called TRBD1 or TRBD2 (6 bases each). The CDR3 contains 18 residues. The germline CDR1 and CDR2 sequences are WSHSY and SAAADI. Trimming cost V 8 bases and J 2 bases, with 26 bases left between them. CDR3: CASRGTGRRGGPTDTQYF. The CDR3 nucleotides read TGCGCCAGCCGCGGAACAGGGAGGAGGGGAGGCCCCACAGATACGCAGTATTTT.

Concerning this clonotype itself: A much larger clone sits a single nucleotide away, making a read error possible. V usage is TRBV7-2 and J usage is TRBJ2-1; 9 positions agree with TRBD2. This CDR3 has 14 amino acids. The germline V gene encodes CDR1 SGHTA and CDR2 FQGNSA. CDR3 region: CASSIGTSYNGQFF. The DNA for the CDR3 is TGTGCCAGCAGTATCGGGACTAGCTACAATGGGCAGTTCTTC.

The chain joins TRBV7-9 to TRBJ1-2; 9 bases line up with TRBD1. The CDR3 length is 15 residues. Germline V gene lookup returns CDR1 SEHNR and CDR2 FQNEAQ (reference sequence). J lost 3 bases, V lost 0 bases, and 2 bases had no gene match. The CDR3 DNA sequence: TGTGCCAGCAGCTTAGCGGGACAGGGTGACTATGGCTACACCTTC. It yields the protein CASSLAGQGDYGYTF.

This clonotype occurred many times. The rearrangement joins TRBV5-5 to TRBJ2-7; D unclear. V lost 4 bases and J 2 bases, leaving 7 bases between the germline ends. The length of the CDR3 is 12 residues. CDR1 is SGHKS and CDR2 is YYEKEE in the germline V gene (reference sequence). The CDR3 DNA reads TGTGCCAGCAGCCGCGCCACCTACGAGCAGTACTTC. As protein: CASSRATYEQYF.

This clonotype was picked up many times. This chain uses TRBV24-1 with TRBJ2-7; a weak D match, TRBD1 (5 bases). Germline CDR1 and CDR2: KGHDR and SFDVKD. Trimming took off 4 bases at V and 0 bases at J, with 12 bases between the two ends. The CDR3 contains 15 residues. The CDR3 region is CATSESDSSSYEQYF. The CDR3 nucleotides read TGTGCCACCAGTGAATCAGACAGTAGCTCCTACGAGCAGTACTTC.